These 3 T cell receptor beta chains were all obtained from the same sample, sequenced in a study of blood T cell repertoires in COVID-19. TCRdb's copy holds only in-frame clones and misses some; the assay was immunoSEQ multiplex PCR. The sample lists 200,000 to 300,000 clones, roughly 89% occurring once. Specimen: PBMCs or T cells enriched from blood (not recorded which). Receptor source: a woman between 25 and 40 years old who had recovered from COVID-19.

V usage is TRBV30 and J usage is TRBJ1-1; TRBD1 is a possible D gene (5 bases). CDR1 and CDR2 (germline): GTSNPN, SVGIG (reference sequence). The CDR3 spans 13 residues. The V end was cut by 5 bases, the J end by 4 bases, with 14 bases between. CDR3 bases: TGTGCCTGGGCCTGGGGGGAGACCACTGAAGCTTTCTTT. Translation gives CAWAWGETTEAFF.

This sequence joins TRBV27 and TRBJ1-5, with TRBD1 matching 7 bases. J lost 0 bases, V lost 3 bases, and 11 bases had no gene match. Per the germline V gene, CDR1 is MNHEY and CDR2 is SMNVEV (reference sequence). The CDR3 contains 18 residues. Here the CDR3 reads CASSFSGGTAYSNQPQHF. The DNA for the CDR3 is TGTGCCAGCAGTTTTTCAGGAGGGACAGCTTATAGCAATCAGCCCCAGCATTTT.

The CDR3 sequence: CASSEQGYEQYF. The CDR3 coding sequence is TGTGCCAGCAGTGAACAGGGGTACGAGCAGTACTTC. The chain couples TRBV2 to TRBJ2-7; D possibly corresponds to TRBD1 (6 bases). CDR3 length: 12 amino acids. The germline CDR1 and CDR2 sequences are SNHLY and FYNNEI. V lost 2 bases and J 4 bases, leaving 6 bases between the germline ends.